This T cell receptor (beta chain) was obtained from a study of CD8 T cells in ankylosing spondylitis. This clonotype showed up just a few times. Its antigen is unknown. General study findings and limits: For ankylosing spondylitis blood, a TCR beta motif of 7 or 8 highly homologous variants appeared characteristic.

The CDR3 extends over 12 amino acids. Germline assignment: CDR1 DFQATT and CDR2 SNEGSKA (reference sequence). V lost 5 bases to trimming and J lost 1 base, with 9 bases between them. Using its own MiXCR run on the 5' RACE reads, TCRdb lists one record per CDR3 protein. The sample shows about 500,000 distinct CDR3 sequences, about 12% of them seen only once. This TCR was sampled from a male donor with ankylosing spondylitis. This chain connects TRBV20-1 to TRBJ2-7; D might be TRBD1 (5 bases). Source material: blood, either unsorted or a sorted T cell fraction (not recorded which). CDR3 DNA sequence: TGCAGTGCTCAGACAGTTTCCTACGAGCAGTACTTC. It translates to CSAQTVSYEQYF.